Listed here are 11 T cell receptor beta chains from one sample, sequenced in a study of early T cells in non-severe SARS-CoV-2 infection. TCRdb independently ran MiXCR on the 5' RACE reads; one entry per CDR3 protein. Among approximately 70,000 distinct CDR3 sequences, around 15% were seen once, and the ten largest hold around an eighth. Specimen: whole blood. The source is an adult who was a healthcare worker with PCR-confirmed SARS-CoV-2 infection or an uninfected control (not recorded which).

This clonotype has a handful of counts. This chain uses TRBV24-1 with TRBJ2-1; 10 nucleotides agree with TRBD1. This CDR3 region has 16 residues. Trimming took 4 bases from V and 5 from J; bases not matched to a gene: 7. The germline V gene encodes CDR1 KGHDR and CDR2 SFDVKD. CDR3 nucleotides: TGTGCCACCAGTGACTCTGACAGGGGGCGGCACAATGAGCAGTTCTTC. Encoded protein: CATSDSDRGRHNEQFF.

The chain has TRBV29-1 and TRBJ2-5, with 10 bases fitting TRBD1. V shed 5 bases and J 5 bases; nucleotides not matched to a gene: 8. The CDR3 runs 14 residues. Per the germline V gene, CDR1 is SQVTM and CDR2 is ANQGSEA. CDR3 region: CSVTRQGARETQYF. CDR3 sequence (DNA): TGCAGCGTTACCCGACAGGGGGCAAGGGAGACCCAGTACTTC.

The table lists this clonotype with many counts. The J gene is TRBJ1-5, the V gene TRBV4-1; TRBD1 matches 7 bases. Germline assignment: CDR1 MGHRA and CDR2 YSYEKL. After removal of 0 bases from V and 4 bases from J, the junction contained 3 bases not matched to a gene. There are 15 residues in the CDR3. The CDR3: CASSQEGGMNQPQHF. CDR3 in DNA: TGCGCCAGCAGCCAAGAAGGGGGCATGAATCAGCCCCAGCATTTT.

CDR3 loop: CASSSLGQLNNQPQHF. DNA of the CDR3: TGTGCCAGCAGTTCCCTGGGACAGCTTAATAATCAGCCCCAGCATTTT. The chain couples TRBV12-3 or TRBV12-4 to TRBJ1-5, with TRBD1 identical over 7 bases. CDR3 size: 16 residues. With 4 bases clipped from V and 4 bases from J, the junction kept 10 bases outside the gene matches.

At least ten counts were recorded for this clonotype. The chain joins TRBV20-1 to TRBJ2-7, with D possibly matching TRBD1 (5 bases). The germline gives CDR1 DFQATT, CDR2 SNEGSKA (reference sequence). V lost 3 bases to trimming and J lost 7 bases, with 22 bases between them. The CDR3 consists of 15 residues. The CDR3 region has the DNA TGCAGTGCTAGTCGTCCCGACAGAACTTCTATGGAGCAGTACTTC. This encodes CSASRPDRTSMEQYF.

Ten or more counts support this clonotype. The chain carries TRBV29-1 and TRBJ2-1; 8 bases map to TRBD2. The germline V gene has CDR1 SQVTM and CDR2 ANQGSEA. CDR3 length: 14 amino acids. After removal of 7 bases from V and 4 bases from J, the junction contained 9 bases not matched to a gene. The CDR3 nucleotides are TGCAGCGCAAGCACGGGGGGGCAATACAATGAGCAGTTCTTC. It encodes CSASTGGQYNEQFF.

The V call is TRBV28, the J call TRBJ1-2, with D maybe TRBD1 (5 bases). CDR1 MDHEN and CDR2 SYDVKM come from the germline V gene. The CDR3 extends over 14 amino acids. The V gene lost 0 bases and the J gene lost 7 bases, with 12 bases spanning the gap. CDR3 region: CASSLWAPQGGYTF. The DNA of the CDR3 is TGTGCCAGCAGTTTATGGGCGCCCCAGGGTGGCTACACCTTC.

This clonotype has a count of ten or more. This chain connects TRBV12-5 to TRBJ2-5, with a tentative D call TRBD2 (6 bases). The CDR3 has 15 amino acids. Germline V gene lookup returns CDR1 LGHNT and CDR2 FRNRAP. V shed 6 bases and J shed 1 base, with 15 bases lying between them. The CDR3 DNA follows: TGTGCTAGTGGGGCGGGGCAGACCCGCCAAGAGACCCAGTACTTC. This translates into CASGAGQTRQETQYF.

This clonotype was picked up many times. For the CDR3, the DNA is TGTGCCAGCAGAACGACAGGGATGAACACTGAAGCTTTCTTT. Its translation: CASRTTGMNTEAFF. The V and J genes are TRBV12-3 or TRBV12-4 and TRBJ1-1; 7 positions match TRBD1. V shed 6 bases, J shed 0 bases, and the junction held 4 bases outside the gene matches. This CDR3 has 14 residues.

The V call is TRBV28, the J call TRBJ2-5; D not resolved. Per the germline V gene, CDR1 is MDHEN and CDR2 is SYDVKM. The CDR3 length is 14 residues. Trimming shortened V by 5 bases and J by 2 bases, and 12 bases separated the two germline ends. Here the CDR3 DNA reads TGTGCCAGCAGTCCCCGGTTGGGGCAAGAGACCCAGTACTTC. Its protein product is CASSPRLGQETQYF.

This clonotype has a handful of counts. The chain combines TRBV28 with TRBJ2-4; TRBD2 is a possible D gene (5 bases). The CDR3 contains 12 residues. Germline V lookup: CDR1 MDHEN, CDR2 SYDVKM. The V gene lost 6 bases and the J gene lost 6 bases, with 9 bases spanning the gap. CDR3 protein: CASRGGGNIQYF. CDR3 coding DNA: TGTGCCAGCAGGGGCGGAGGAAACATTCAGTACTTC.